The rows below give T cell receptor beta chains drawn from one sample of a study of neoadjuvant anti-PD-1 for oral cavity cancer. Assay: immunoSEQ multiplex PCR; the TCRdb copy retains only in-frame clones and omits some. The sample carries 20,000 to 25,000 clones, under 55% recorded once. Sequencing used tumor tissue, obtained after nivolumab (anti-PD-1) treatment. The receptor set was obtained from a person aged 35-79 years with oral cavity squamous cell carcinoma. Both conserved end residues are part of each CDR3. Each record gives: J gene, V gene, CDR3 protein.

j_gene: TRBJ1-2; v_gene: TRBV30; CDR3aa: CAWSADLNYGYTF
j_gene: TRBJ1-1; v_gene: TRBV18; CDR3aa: CASSPPAVNTEAFF
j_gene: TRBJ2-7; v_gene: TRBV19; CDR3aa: CASSFSNYEQYF
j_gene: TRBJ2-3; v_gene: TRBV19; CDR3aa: CASTVGGFRTDTQYF
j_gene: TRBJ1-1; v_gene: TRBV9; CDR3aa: CASSVASGGKAFF
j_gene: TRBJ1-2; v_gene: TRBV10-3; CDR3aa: CAISENPQGPFGYTF
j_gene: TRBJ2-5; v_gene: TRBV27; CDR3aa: CASSSNLQETQYF
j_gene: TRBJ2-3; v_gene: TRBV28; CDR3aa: CASSPLIENTDTQYF
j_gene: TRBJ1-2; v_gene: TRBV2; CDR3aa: CASTGTDYGYTF
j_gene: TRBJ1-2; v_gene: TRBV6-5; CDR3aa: CASSYTGQLYGYTF
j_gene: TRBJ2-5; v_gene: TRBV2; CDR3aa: CASSVEETQYF
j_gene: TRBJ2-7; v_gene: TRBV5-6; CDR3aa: CASSLEGYEQYF
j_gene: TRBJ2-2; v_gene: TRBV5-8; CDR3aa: CASSFPKAGTDTGELFF
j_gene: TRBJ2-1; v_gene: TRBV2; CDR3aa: CASSVGQYNEQFF
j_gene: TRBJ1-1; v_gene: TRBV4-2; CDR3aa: CASSQELGARTEAFF
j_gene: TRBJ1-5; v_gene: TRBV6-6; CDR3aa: CASIGGGYQPQHF
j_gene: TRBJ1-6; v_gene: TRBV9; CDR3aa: CASSVVADYNSPLHF
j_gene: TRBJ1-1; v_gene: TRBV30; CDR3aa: CAWNNLGGTEAFF
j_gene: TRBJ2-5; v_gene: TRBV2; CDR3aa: CASSEVGETQYF
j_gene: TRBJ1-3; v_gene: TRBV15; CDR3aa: CATSRGDTSPSGNTIYF
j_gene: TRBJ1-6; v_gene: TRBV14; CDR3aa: CASSQLGTGDSPLHF
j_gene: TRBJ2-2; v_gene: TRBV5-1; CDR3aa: CASSPRTGGTGELFF
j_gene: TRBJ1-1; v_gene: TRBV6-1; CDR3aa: CASLRASGTEAFF
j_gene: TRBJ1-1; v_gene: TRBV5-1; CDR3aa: CASSLEGRAFF
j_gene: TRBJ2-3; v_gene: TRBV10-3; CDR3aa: CAISTPTGGVTDTQYF
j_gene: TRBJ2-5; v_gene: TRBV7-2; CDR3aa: CASSPGGVRAGETQYF
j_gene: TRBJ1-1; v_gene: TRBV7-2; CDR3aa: CASSPPGTQRGAFF
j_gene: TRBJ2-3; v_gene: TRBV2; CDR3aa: CASSNPSSGGMTDTQYF
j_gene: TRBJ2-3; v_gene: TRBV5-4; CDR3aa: CASSWHRGGGTDTQYF
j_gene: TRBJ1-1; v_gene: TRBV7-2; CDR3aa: CASSLADRGNTEAFF
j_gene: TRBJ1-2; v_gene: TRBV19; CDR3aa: CASSILLGGYTF
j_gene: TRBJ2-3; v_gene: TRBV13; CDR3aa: CASSLWGAVADTQYF
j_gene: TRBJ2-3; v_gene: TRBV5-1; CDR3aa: CASTPGLAGGPQDTQYF